The following is a T cell receptor (beta chain) sequence with its context. Its antigen is not identified. This entry belongs to a study of OX40 agonist ivuxolimab in advanced cancers. Whole-study context: Patients took ivuxolimab, an agonistic anti-OX40 (CD134) antibody.

The V and J ends lost 6 bases and 4 bases respectively, with 23 bases between them. This CDR3 has 17 residues. Germline V gives CDR1 WSHSY, CDR2 SAAADI. Study observations and caveats: At doses 0.1 to 3.0 mg/kg, CD4+ and CD8+ clones expanded.

TCRdb's table, derived via immunoSEQ multiplex PCR, lists solely in-frame clones and lacks some. The repertoire holds 65,000 or so clones, with 88% as singletons. The clonotype was recovered from an adult with an advanced solid tumor such as melanoma, head and neck, liver or kidney cancer. The V call is TRBV10-2, the J call TRBJ2-3; TRBD2 is a possible D gene (6 bases). Sequences were derived from CD4+ or CD8+ T cells sorted from blood, sampled in a trial of the OX40 agonist ivuxolimab. CDR3 DNA: TGCGCCAGCAGGGGGTGGGGGGTCCTTTCCAAGGCAGATACGCAGTATTTT. Its translation: CASRGWGVLSKADTQYF.